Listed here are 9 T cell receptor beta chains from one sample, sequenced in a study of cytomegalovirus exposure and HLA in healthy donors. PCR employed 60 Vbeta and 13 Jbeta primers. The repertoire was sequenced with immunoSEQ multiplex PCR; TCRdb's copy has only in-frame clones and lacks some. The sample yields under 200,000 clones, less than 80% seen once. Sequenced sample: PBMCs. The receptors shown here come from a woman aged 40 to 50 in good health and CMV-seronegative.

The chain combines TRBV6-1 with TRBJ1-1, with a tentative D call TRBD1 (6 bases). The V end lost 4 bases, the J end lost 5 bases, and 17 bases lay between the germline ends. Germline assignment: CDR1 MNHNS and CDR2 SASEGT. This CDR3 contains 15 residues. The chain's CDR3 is CASSVSQGLGTEAFF. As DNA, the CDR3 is TGTGCCAGCAGTGTAAGTCAGGGGTTGGGGACTGAAGCTTTCTTT.

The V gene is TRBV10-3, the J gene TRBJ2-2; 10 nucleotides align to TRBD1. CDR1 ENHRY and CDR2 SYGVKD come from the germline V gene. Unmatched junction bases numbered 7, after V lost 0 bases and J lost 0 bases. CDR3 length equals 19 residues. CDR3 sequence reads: CAISESDRGRTANTGELFF. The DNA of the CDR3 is TGTGCCATCAGTGAGTCCGACAGGGGGCGAACCGCGAACACCGGGGAGCTGTTTTTT.

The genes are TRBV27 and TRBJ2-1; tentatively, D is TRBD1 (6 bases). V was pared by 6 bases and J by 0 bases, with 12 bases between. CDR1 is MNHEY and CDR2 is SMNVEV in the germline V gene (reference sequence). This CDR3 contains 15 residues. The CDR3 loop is CASSHDRFSYNEQFF. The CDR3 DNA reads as TGTGCCAGCAGCCACGACAGGTTCTCCTACAATGAGCAGTTCTTC.

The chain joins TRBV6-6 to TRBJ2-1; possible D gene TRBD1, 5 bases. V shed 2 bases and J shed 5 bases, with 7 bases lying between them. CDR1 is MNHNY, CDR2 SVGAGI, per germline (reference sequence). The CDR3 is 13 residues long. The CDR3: CASSYSRDNEQFF. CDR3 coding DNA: TGTGCCAGCAGTTACAGCAGGGACAATGAGCAGTTCTTC.

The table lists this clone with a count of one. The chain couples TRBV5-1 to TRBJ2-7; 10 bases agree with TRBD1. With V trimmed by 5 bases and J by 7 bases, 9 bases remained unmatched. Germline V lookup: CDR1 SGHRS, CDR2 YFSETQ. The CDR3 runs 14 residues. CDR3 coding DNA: TGCGCCAGCAGAGAGGGACAGGGGCCAAAAGAGCAGTACTTC. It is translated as CASREGQGPKEQYF.

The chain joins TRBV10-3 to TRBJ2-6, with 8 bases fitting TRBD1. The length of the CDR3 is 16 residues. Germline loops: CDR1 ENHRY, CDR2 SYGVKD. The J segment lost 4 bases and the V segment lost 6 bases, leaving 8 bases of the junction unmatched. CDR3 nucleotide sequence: TGTGCCATCAGCGCCCAGGGGGCTCGAGGGGCCAACGTCCTGACTTTC. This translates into CAISAQGARGANVLTF.

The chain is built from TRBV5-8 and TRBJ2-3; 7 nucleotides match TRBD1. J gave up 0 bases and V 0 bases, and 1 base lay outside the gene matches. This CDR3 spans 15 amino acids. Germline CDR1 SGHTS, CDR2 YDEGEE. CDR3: CASSLGQGSTDTQYF. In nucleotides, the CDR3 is TGTGCCAGCAGCTTGGGACAGGGAAGCACAGATACGCAGTATTTT.

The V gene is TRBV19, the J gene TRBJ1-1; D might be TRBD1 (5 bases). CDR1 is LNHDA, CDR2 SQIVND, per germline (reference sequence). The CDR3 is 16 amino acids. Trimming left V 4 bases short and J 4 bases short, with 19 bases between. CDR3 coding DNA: TGTGCCAGTAGTACCCCTAGACAGCTGACGGCCACTGAAGCTTTCTTT. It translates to CASSTPRQLTATEAFF.

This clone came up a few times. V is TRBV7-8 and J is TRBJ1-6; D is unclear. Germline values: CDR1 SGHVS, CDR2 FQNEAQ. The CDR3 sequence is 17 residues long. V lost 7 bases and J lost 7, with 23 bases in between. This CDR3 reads CASIVSRRVAPNSPLHF. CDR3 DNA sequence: TGTGCCAGCATCGTATCTAGGCGGGTAGCACCAAATTCACCCCTCCACTTT.